The source of this T cell receptor beta chain is a study of CD8+ T cells in alopecia areata. The V gene lost 0 bases and the J gene lost 5 bases, with 8 bases spanning the gap. Germline V gene data show CDR1 as SGHRS and CDR2 as YFSETQ. This CDR3 has 13 residues. cDNA reverse transcribed from extracted RNA served as the sequencing template. The protocol was immunoSEQ multiplex PCR, while the TCRdb copy is restricted to in-frame clones and leaves out a portion. The data show 170,000 or so clones, roughly 60% seen once. On this clone itself: This CDR3 is also generated by other DNA sequences in the sample.

This chain joins TRBV5-1 and TRBJ1-1, with a possible D match to TRBD1 (5 bases). The specimen comprised CD4+ T cells sorted from blood, sampled at week 0. The source is a human donor with alopecia areata. The CDR3 nucleotides are TGCGCCAGCAGCTTGGGGGGCGGTACTGAAGCTTTCTTT. Protein product: CASSLGGGTEAFF.